A selection of T cell receptor beta chains follows, all from one sample in a study of cytomegalovirus exposure and HLA in healthy donors. Generated by immunoSEQ multiplex PCR, the TCRdb table keeps only in-frame clones and is missing some. The sample includes over 85,000 clones, approximately 76% of them seen just once. Sample: PBMCs. Every receptor here comes from a middle-aged man in good health and CMV-seronegative. CDR3s include the opening cysteine and the closing phenylalanine or tryptophan. The D gene is left open where the match is weak. Size is stated for part of the rows, as once, few or many counts, or as a class when the clone is expanded.

d_gene | abundance | j_gene | v_gene | CDR3aa | CDR3nt
TRBD1 | NA | TRBJ1-5 | TRBV27 | CASTGTGGDQPQHF | TGTGCCAGCACCGGGACAGGGGGCGACCAGCCCCAGCATTTT
NA | NA | TRBJ1-1 | TRBV29-1 | CSALTIEAFF | TGCAGCGCTCTAACCATTGAAGCTTTCTTT
TRBD1 | few | TRBJ1-2 | TRBV2 | CASSSGTDYGYTF | TGTGCCAGCAGTTCCGGGACAGACTATGGCTACACCTTC
TRBD1 | NA | TRBJ2-5 | TRBV5-1 | CASSPGQGRETQYF | TGCGCCAGCAGCCCAGGACAGGGCCGAGAGACCCAGTACTTC
TRBD1 | NA | TRBJ1-1 | TRBV6-1 | CASSVIGQGASEAFF | TGTGCCAGCAGTGTAATTGGACAGGGTGCGTCTGAAGCTTTCTTT
NA | NA | TRBJ1-2 | TRBV6-4 | CASRPTRETYGYTF | TGTGCCAGCAGACCGACCCGGGAGACCTATGGCTACACCTTC
NA | few | TRBJ2-7 | TRBV6-1 | CASSELGTVFYEQYF | TGTGCCAGCAGTGAATTGGGCACGGTATTCTACGAGCAGTACTTC
TRBD2 | NA | TRBJ2-6 | TRBV5-4 | CASSPTGGSFGANVLTF | TGTGCCAGCAGCCCCACGGGGGGTTCTTTTGGGGCCAACGTCCTGACTTTC
NA | NA | TRBJ1-3 | TRBV7-9 | CASSLRSSYSGNTIYF | TGTGCCAGCAGCCTGAGGTCAAGCTACTCTGGAAACACCATATATTTT
NA | NA | TRBJ1-1 | TRBV12-2 | CASRLSDRMEVWAFF | TGTGCAAGTCGCTTGAGCGACAGGATGGAGGTTTGGGCTTTCTTT
NA | NA | TRBJ2-6 | TRBV7-8 | CASSPDRVGLSGANVLTF | TGTGCCAGCAGCCCCGACCGAGTGGGCCTCTCTGGGGCCAACGTCCTGACTTTC
TRBD2 | few | TRBJ2-7 | TRBV5-1 | CASSLSLAGGGYEQYF | TGCGCCAGCAGCTTGTCACTAGCGGGGGGAGGGTACGAGCAGTACTTC
NA | NA | TRBJ2-3 | TRBV5-4 | CASSFAADTQYF | TGTGCCAGCAGCTTTGCGGCAGATACGCAGTATTTT
NA | NA | TRBJ2-7 | TRBV30 | CAFEAPRQVLSYEQYF | TGTGCCTTCGAGGCCCCGCGACAGGTTCTCTCCTACGAGCAGTACTTC
NA | NA | TRBJ1-1 | TRBV20-1 | CSARQAGEAFF | TGCAGTGCTAGACAGGCAGGGGAGGCTTTCTTT
TRBD2 | NA | TRBJ2-3 | TRBV11-2 | CASSSLPGTTTDTQYF | TGTGCCAGCAGCTCTCTGCCCGGGACTACCACAGATACGCAGTATTTT
TRBD2 | NA | TRBJ2-1 | TRBV27 | CASRALAGLSYNEQFF | TGTGCCAGCAGGGCCTTAGCGGGACTCTCCTACAATGAGCAGTTCTTC
TRBD1 | NA | TRBJ2-7 | TRBV28 | CASSQIGGQSYEQYF | TGTGCCAGCAGCCAAATAGGGGGACAGAGCTACGAGCAGTACTTC
NA | NA | TRBJ2-3 | TRBV4-2 | CASSQEFMAVRPTDTQYF | TGTGCCAGCAGCCAAGAGTTTATGGCCGTTCGCCCCACAGATACGCAGTATTTT
NA | few | TRBJ2-1 | TRBV15 | CATSRDTLGQQFF | TGTGCCACCAGCAGAGATACTTTGGGGCAGCAGTTCTTC
NA | NA | TRBJ1-6 | TRBV6-6 | CASNPYREGPLHF | TGTGCCAGCAACCCCTACAGGGAGGGACCCCTCCACTTT
TRBD1 | NA | TRBJ1-2 | TRBV4-1 | CASSQTGTGFYGYTF | TGCGCCAGCAGCCAAACCGGGACAGGGTTCTATGGCTACACCTTC
TRBD2 | NA | TRBJ2-7 | TRBV5-1 | CASSLTSGFSYEQYF | TGCGCCAGCAGCTTGACTAGCGGTTTCTCCTACGAGCAGTACTTC
NA | NA | TRBJ2-3 | TRBV7-9 | CASSLGPDTQYF | TGTGCCAGCAGCTTAGGTCCGGATACGCAGTATTTT
TRBD2 | NA | TRBJ2-7 | TRBV13 | CASSAFGGSYEQYF | TGTGCCAGCAGCGCGTTCGGGGGGTCCTACGAGCAGTACTTC
TRBD1 | NA | TRBJ2-4 | TRBV7-8 | CASSSDRGLHIQYF | TGTGCCAGCAGCTCGGACAGGGGTCTACACATTCAGTACTTC
TRBD1 | once | TRBJ2-5 | TRBV27 | CASSSSGTGYPETQYF | TGTGCCAGCAGCTCATCCGGGACAGGGTATCCAGAGACCCAGTACTTC
TRBD2 | NA | TRBJ2-1 | TRBV29-1 | CSAGLAGGQRFNEQFF | TGCAGCGCGGGACTAGCGGGGGGGCAACGGTTCAATGAGCAGTTCTTC
NA | NA | TRBJ2-6 | TRBV7-3 | CASSLTSVSSGANVLTF | TGTGCCAGCAGCTTAACCTCCGTGTCCTCTGGGGCCAACGTCCTGACTTTC
TRBD2 | NA | TRBJ2-1 | TRBV10-3 | CAISDPGLAYNEQFF | TGTGCCATCAGTGACCCGGGACTAGCGTACAATGAGCAGTTCTTC
NA | NA | TRBJ1-1 | TRBV7-7 | CASSLDRNTEAFF | TGTGCCAGCTCACTTGACAGGAACACTGAAGCTTTCTTT
TRBD2 | NA | TRBJ2-1 | TRBV7-9 | CASSLQAGGSYNEQFF | TGTGCCAGCAGCTTACAGGCGGGAGGCTCCTACAATGAGCAGTTCTTC
NA | medium-sized | TRBJ1-6 | TRBV6-1 | CASSGSPENNSPLHF | TGTGCCAGCAGTGGCTCGCCAGAAAATAATTCACCCCTCCACTTT
NA | NA | TRBJ1-4 | TRBV5-1 | CASSPTGATNEKLFF | TGCGCCAGCAGCCCAACAGGAGCAACTAATGAAAAACTGTTTTTT
NA | NA | TRBJ2-7 | TRBV14 | CASSQVGEQYF | TGTGCCAGCAGCCAAGTCGGGGAGCAGTACTTC
TRBD1 | NA | TRBJ2-1 | TRBV7-2 | CASSPRQGRDEQFF | TGTGCCAGCAGCCCGAGACAGGGACGGGATGAGCAGTTCTTC
TRBD1 | NA | TRBJ1-1 | TRBV9 | CASSKGAMNTEAFF | TGTGCCAGCAGCAAGGGGGCAATGAACACTGAAGCTTTCTTT
TRBD1 | NA | TRBJ2-5 | TRBV5-1 | CASSLWDRWKVTQYF | TGCGCCAGCAGCTTGTGGGACAGGTGGAAAGTGACCCAGTACTTC
NA | NA | TRBJ1-6 | TRBV5-6 | CASSLAGEPYNSPLHF | TGTGCCAGCAGCTTGGCGGGAGAACCCTATAATTCACCCCTCCACTTT
TRBD2 | NA | TRBJ2-1 | TRBV9 | CASSVGLAVSYNEQFF | TGTGCCAGCAGCGTAGGACTAGCCGTCTCCTACAATGAGCAGTTCTTC
NA | NA | TRBJ2-7 | TRBV18 | CASSPPLAGALDEQYF | TGTGCCAGCTCACCACCCCTTGCGGGGGCCCTGGACGAGCAGTACTTC
TRBD2 | once | TRBJ2-3 | TRBV7-2 | CASSRRLAGTDTQYF | TGTGCCAGCAGCCGGAGACTAGCGGGTACAGATACGCAGTATTTT
NA | NA | TRBJ2-7 | TRBV28 | CASSLSSPDFLSSYEQYF | TGTGCCAGCAGTTTATCCTCTCCGGACTTCCTTAGCTCCTACGAGCAGTACTTC
NA | NA | TRBJ2-7 | TRBV6-5 | CASTSPTEQQYF | TGTGCCAGCACCAGTCCGACAGAACAGCAGTACTTC
TRBD1 | NA | TRBJ1-2 | TRBV7-3 | CASKGQGDGYTF | TGTGCCAGCAAAGGACAGGGAGATGGCTACACCTTC
NA | once | TRBJ1-2 | TRBV29-1 | CSVDLSEGNYGYTF | TGCAGCGTTGATTTATCCGAGGGTAACTATGGCTACACCTTC
NA | few | TRBJ1-1 | TRBV11-2 | CASSLDGNTEAFF | TGTGCCAGCAGCTTAGACGGGAACACTGAAGCTTTCTTT
TRBD2 | NA | TRBJ2-1 | TRBV7-9 | CASRRGLAGVNEQFF | TGTGCCAGCAGAAGGGGACTAGCGGGAGTCAATGAGCAGTTCTTC
TRBD1 | NA | TRBJ1-6 | TRBV9 | CASSVRLTGGGSPLHF | TGTGCCAGCAGCGTCCGTTTAACAGGGGGCGGTTCACCCCTCCACTTT
NA | NA | TRBJ2-1 | TRBV29-1 | CSVLPGYGGNEQFF | TGCAGCGTGCTTCCGGGCTACGGGGGCAATGAGCAGTTCTTC
TRBD2 | NA | TRBJ2-1 | TRBV4-1 | CASSQSGLAGATSSYNEQFF | TGCGCCAGCAGCCAGTCGGGACTAGCGGGAGCGACAAGCTCCTACAATGAGCAGTTCTTC
NA | NA | TRBJ2-7 | TRBV5-1 | CASSLAQAPYEQYF | TGCGCCAGCAGCTTGGCCCAGGCCCCGTACGAGCAGTACTTC
NA | NA | TRBJ1-5 | TRBV28 | CASSLEGDHQPQHF | TGTGCCAGCAGTTTAGAGGGGGATCATCAGCCCCAGCATTTT
TRBD1 | once | TRBJ2-7 | TRBV23-1 | CASSQLGQGGSEQYF | TGCGCCAGCAGTCAACTGGGACAGGGGGGAAGTGAGCAGTACTTC
NA | NA | TRBJ1-5 | TRBV29-1 | CSVGTPNQPQHF | TGCAGCGTTGGGACACCTAATCAGCCCCAGCATTTT
TRBD2 | NA | TRBJ2-1 | TRBV6-4 | CASSDSNVRGGFINEQFF | TGTGCCAGCAGTGACTCGAACGTGCGGGGGGGTTTTATCAATGAGCAGTTCTTC
NA | NA | TRBJ2-6 | TRBV28 | CASSTPGLSQSGANVLTF | TGTGCCAGCAGTACTCCGGGACTCTCCCAGTCTGGGGCCAACGTCCTGACTTTC
NA | NA | TRBJ2-1 | TRBV28 | CASSWAPYNEQFF | TGTGCCAGCAGTTGGGCGCCGTACAATGAGCAGTTCTTC
TRBD1 | NA | TRBJ1-3 | TRBV5-6 | CASSLTGQRFLSGNTIYF | TGTGCCAGCAGCTTGACGGGACAGAGGTTCCTTTCTGGAAACACCATATATTTT